Reported below is one TCR beta chain. The data originate from a study of shared T cell receptors in the human thymus. TCRdb keeps only in-frame clones here, not all; method: immunoSEQ multiplex PCR. The sample lists roughly 560,000 clones; around 78% were seen once. This sample also appeared in a second study, on human thymus T cells.

This TCR was sampled from a boy under two years old with a congenital heart defect. Sequenced input: thymocytes.

CDR3 amino acids: CASSGQGHWANVLTF. The CDR3 DNA follows: TGTGCCAGCAGCGGACAGGGTCATTGGGCCAACGTCCTGACTTTC. V is TRBV9 and J is TRBJ2-6, with 7 bases lining up with TRBD1. The CDR3 contains 15 residues. The V and J ends lost 3 bases and 5 bases, in that order; junction bases with no gene match: 5. Germline assignment: CDR1 SGDLS and CDR2 YYNGEE.